The source of this T cell receptor beta chain is a study of T cells in Graves' hyperthyroidism and ophthalmopathy. V was trimmed by 3 bases and J by 6 bases, leaving 21 bases between them. This CDR3 spans 16 amino acids. Germline-derived CDR1 and CDR2 are MGHDK and SYGVNS. RNA transcripts yielded amplified TCR beta CDR3 regions. With the HTBI primer set, the TCR CDR3 went through a first round of RT-PCR. From the multiplex PCR reads, TCRdb called clonotypes with MiXCR, one entry per CDR3 protein. The table lists roughly 290,000 distinct CDR3 sequences, over 15% of them singletons. This clonotype was detected a few times.

Sequencing was performed on blood. The chain joins TRBV25-1 to TRBJ2-7; D gene unclear. The receptor was derived from a woman aged 60 to 75 with Graves' ophthalmopathy. This CDR3 reads CASSDGKSRLSSEQYF. As DNA, the CDR3 is TGTGCCAGCAGTGATGGGAAGTCTAGATTATCCAGCGAGCAGTACTTC.